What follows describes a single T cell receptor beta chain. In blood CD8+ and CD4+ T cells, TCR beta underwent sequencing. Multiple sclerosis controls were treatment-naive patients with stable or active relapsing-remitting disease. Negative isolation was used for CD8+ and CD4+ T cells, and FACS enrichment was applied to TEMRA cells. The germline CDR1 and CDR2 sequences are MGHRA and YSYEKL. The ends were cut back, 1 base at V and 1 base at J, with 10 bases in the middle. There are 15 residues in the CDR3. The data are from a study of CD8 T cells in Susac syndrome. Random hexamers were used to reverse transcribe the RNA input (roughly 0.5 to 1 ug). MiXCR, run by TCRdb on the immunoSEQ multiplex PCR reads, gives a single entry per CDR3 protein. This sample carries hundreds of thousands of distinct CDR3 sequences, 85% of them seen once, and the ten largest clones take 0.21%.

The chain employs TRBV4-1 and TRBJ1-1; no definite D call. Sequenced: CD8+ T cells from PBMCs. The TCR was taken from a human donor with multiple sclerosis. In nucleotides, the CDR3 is TGCGCCAGCAGCCAAGGATGGGCGGGGAACACTGAAGCTTTCTTT. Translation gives CASSQGWAGNTEAFF.